In this sample, the clone carrying this T cell receptor (beta chain) turned up a few times. Antigen: not known. The sample is drawn from a study of T cells in Graves' hyperthyroidism and ophthalmopathy. From RNA transcripts, TCR beta CDR3 regions were amplified. Initially, a first-round RT-PCR of the TCR CDR3 employed the HTBI primer set. One entry per CDR3 protein results from TCRdb running MiXCR on the multiplex PCR reads. The data hold about 840,000 distinct CDR3 sequences, with roughly 40% observed a single time. Germline V gene data show CDR1 as SEHNR and CDR2 as FQNEAQ (reference sequence). The CDR3 has 13 amino acids. V was clipped by 5 bases and J by 6 bases; unmatched bases: 3. Whole-study results and caveats: Within blood appeared most thyroid clonotypes that had expanded above 0.001.

Sequenced: blood. The TCR comes from a man aged 18 to 29 with Graves' hyperthyroidism. The chain carries TRBV7-9 and TRBJ1-1; 10 bases are shared with TRBD1. The CDR3 nucleotides are TGTGCCAGCAGCAGACAGGGGGCTTCTGAAGCTTTCTTT. Translation: CASSRQGASEAFF.